This TCR beta chain was captured by sequencing in a study of OX40 agonist ivuxolimab in advanced cancers. About the research overall: The eligibility criteria allowed prior anti-PD-1, anti-PD-L1 or anti-CTLA-4 therapy, and 40% had some.

CDR3 length equals 15 residues. Germline V CDR1 and CDR2: SGHRS, YFSETQ. Trimming removed 0 bases at V and 7 bases at J, with 14 bases between. Here immunoSEQ multiplex PCR was the method, and the copy in TCRdb shows in-frame clones only, minus some. The sample holds some 64,000 clones; approximately 84% are singletons and the top ten take roughly 9.8%. Blood sampling took place at baseline, cycle 4 day 1, and cycle 7 day 1. A remark on this clone: Its matching antigen is unknown.

Study-level findings and limits: CD4+ and CD8+ blood T cells expanded clonally by week 6 at 0.1 to 3.0 mg/kg.

This chain uses TRBV5-1 with TRBJ1-5; the D is unclear. This TCR came from an adult with an advanced solid tumor such as melanoma, head and neck, liver or kidney cancer. The source was CD4+ or CD8+ T cells sorted from blood, collected in a trial of the OX40 agonist ivuxolimab. As DNA, the CDR3 is TGCGCCAGCAGCTTGGTAGGTTCGCCAGGACAGCCCCAGCATTTT. It encodes CASSLVGSPGQPQHF. Supplemented by reference TRBV5-1 and TRBJ1-5, the full variable domain reads KAGVTQTPRYLIKTRGQQVTLSCSPISGHRSVSWYQQTPGQGLQFLFEYFSETQRNKGNFPGRFSGRQFSNSRSEMNVSTLELGDSALYLCASSLVGSPGQPQHFGDGTRLSIL.